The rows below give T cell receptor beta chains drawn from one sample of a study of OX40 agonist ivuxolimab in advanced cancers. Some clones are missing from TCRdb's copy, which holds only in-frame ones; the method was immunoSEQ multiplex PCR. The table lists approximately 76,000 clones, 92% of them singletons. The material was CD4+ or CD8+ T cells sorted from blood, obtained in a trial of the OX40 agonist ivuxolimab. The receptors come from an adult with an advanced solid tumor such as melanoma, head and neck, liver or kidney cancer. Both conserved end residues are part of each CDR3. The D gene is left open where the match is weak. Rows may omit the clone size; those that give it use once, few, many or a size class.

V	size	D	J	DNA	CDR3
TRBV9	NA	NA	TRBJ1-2	TGTGCCAGCAGCGTAGATTTTGAGGGGCCATTTAACTATGGCTACACCTTC	CASSVDFEGPFNYGYTF
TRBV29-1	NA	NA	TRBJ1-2	TGCAGCGTTGGATGGGGCCGGCGTTACTATGGCTACACCTTC	CSVGWGRRYYGYTF
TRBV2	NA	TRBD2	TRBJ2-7	TGTGCCAGCAGCGGACTAGCGGGGGCCTACGAGCAGTACTTC	CASSGLAGAYEQYF
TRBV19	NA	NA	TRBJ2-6	TGTGCCAGTGGGCCCACCAGGGACTCTGGGGCCAACGTCCTGACTTTC	CASGPTRDSGANVLTF
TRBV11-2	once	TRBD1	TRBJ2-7	TGTGCCAGCAGCTTAGGGCAGGGGGCCTACGAGCAGTACTTC	CASSLGQGAYEQYF
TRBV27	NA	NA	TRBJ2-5	TGTGCCAGTGCTAGAGGGACGGCCCAAGAGACCCAGTACTTC	CASARGTAQETQYF
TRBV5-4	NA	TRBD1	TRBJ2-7	TGTGCCAGCAGCAGGGGACAGGGCTACGAGCAGTACTTC	CASSRGQGYEQYF
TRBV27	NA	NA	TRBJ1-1	TGTGCCAGCAGTTTATTGGGGTACACTGAAGCTTTCTTT	CASSLLGYTEAFF
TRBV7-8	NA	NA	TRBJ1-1	TGTGCCAGCAGCTTAGGGAGAACGGGGCGTAACACTGAAGCTTTCTTT	CASSLGRTGRNTEAFF
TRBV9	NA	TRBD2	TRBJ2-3	TGTGCCAGCAGCGCCGCCCTAGAGACTAGCGGGGAGCCCACAGATACGCAGTATTTT	CASSAALETSGEPTDTQYF
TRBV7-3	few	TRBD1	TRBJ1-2	TGTGCCAGCAGCCTCACAGGGGGCCTTGGCTACACCTTC	CASSLTGGLGYTF
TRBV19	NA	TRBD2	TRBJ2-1	TGTGCCAGTAGTATTTTCGGGACTAGCGGGGACAATGAGCAGTTCTTC	CASSIFGTSGDNEQFF
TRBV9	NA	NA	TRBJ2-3	TGTGCCAGCAGCGTAGCCGGGGGCGACACAGATACGCAGTATTTT	CASSVAGGDTDTQYF
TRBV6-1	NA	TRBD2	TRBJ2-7	TGTGCCAGCAGTGAAAGCGGGGGTGGCTCCTACGAGCAGTACTTC	CASSESGGGSYEQYF
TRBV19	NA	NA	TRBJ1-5	TGTGCCAGTAGCCGGACGGGGAGCAATCAGCCCCAGCATTTT	CASSRTGSNQPQHF
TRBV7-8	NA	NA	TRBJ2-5	TGTGCCAGCAGCTTAGCTCCGGCAGGGGGGACGCTAGAGACCCAGTACTTC	CASSLAPAGGTLETQYF
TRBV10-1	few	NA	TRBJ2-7	TGCGCCAGCAGTGAAGACCCCGGGGAGCAGTACTTC	CASSEDPGEQYF
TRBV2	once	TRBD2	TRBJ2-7	TGTGCCAGCAGTGACCTTGGGACTAGCAGTTACTACGAGCAGTACTTC	CASSDLGTSSYYEQYF
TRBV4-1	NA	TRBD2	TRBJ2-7	TGCGCCAGCAGCCAAACCGGGCTAGCGGGGACCTACGAGCAGTACTTC	CASSQTGLAGTYEQYF
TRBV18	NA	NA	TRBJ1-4	TGTGCCAGCTCGCTCTCTGGGACTTTCAATTCCGCAACTAATGAAAAACTGTTTTTT	CASSLSGTFNSATNEKLFF
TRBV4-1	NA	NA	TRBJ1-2	TGCGCCAGCAGCCCCCGGGCCGGGGTAGGCTACACCTTC	CASSPRAGVGYTF
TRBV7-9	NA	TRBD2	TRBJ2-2	TGTGCCAGCAGCTGGCTAGCGGGGGCCCCGAGCGAGGGGGAGCTGTTTTTT	CASSWLAGAPSEGELFF
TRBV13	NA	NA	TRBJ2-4	TGTGCCAGCAGCTTACGAGGGGAGGGGGCAAGGATTCAGTACTTC	CASSLRGEGARIQYF
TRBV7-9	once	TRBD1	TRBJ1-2	TGTGCCAGCAGCTCAGGACAGGGTAGCCCTCTGGGAGGCTACACCTTC	CASSSGQGSPLGGYTF
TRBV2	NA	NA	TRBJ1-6	TGTGCCAGCAGCGCAGGTGGTGGAGGTAATTCACCCCTCCACTTT	CASSAGGGGNSPLHF
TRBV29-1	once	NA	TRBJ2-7	TGCAGCGTGGGTCCGGGGCCGATCTACGAGCAGTACTTC	CSVGPGPIYEQYF
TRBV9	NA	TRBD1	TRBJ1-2	TGTGCCAGCAGCGTGGGAACCGGGACAGGGTTCTATGGCTACACCTTC	CASSVGTGTGFYGYTF
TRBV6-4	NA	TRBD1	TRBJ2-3	TGTGCCTTGCCGGACAGGGCAACAGATACGCAGTATTTT	CALPDRATDTQYF
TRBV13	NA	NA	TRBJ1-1	TGTGCCAGCAGCTTACCGGGTACTGAAGCTTTCTTT	CASSLPGTEAFF
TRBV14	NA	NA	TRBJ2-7	TGTGCCAGCAGCCAGGGCTACGAGCAGTACTTC	CASSQGYEQYF
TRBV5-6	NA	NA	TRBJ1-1	TGTGCCAGCAGCTTGATACGGGGAACTGAAGCTTTCTTT	CASSLIRGTEAFF
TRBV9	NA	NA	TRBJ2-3	TGTGCCAGCAGCGTGTGGGTGGAGCCGACAGATACGCAGTATTTT	CASSVWVEPTDTQYF
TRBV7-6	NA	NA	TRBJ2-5	TGTGCCAGCAGCTTAGTGGACAGCTACCAAGAGACCCAGTACTTC	CASSLVDSYQETQYF
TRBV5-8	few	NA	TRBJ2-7	TGTGCCAGCGGGAGGACCCTCACCTACGAGCAGTACTTC	CASGRTLTYEQYF
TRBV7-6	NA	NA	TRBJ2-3	TGTGCCAGCAGCTTAACAGGGTTCGACACAGATACGCAGTATTTT	CASSLTGFDTDTQYF
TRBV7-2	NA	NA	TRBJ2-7	TGTGCCAGCAGCTTAGGGGGGTTTGTGGAGAGCTCCTACGAGCAGTACTTC	CASSLGGFVESSYEQYF
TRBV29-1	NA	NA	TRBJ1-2	TGCAGCGTTTTTGACAGGCCCTATGGCTACACCTTC	CSVFDRPYGYTF
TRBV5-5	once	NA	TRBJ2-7	TGTGCCAGCAGCCTACGCCTAGTTGGGGAAGAGCAGTACTTC	CASSLRLVGEEQYF
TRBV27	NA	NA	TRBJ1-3	TGTGCCAGCAGTCCCGCCTCTGGAAACACCATATATTTT	CASSPASGNTIYF
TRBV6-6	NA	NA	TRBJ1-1	TGTGCCAGCAGTACTACAGGGTTGAACACTGAAGCTTTCTTT	CASSTTGLNTEAFF
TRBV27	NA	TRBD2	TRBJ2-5	TGTGCCAGCATTAGGACTAGCGGGGGAAAGACCCAGTACTTC	CASIRTSGGKTQYF
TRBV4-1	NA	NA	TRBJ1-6	TGCGCCAGCAGCCAAGATAGGAGCTCCTATAATTCACCCCTCCACTTT	CASSQDRSSYNSPLHF
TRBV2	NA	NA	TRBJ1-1	TGTGCCGCAAGGGAGGCGAACACTGAAGCTTTCTTT	CAAREANTEAFF
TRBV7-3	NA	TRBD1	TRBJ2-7	TGTGCCAGCAGCCTGGGGACAGGGGGAACCTACGAGCAGTACTTC	CASSLGTGGTYEQYF
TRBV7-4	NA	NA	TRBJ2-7	TGTGCCAGCAGCTTTCTTCCCAGAACCTCCTACGAGCAGTACTTC	CASSFLPRTSYEQYF
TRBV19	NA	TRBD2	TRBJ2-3	TGTGCCAGTAGTCCCCTAGCGGGGGGGCGTTTAGATACGCAGTATTTT	CASSPLAGGRLDTQYF
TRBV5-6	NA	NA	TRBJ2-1	TGTGCCAGCAGCTCGGACAGCTACAATGAGCAGTTCTTC	CASSSDSYNEQFF
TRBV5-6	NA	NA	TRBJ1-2	TGTGCCAGCAGCTCGGCAGGGACACCCTATGGCTACACCTTC	CASSSAGTPYGYTF
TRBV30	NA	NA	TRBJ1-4	TGTGCCTGGAACTGGGGGGCAGGGCCTAATGAAAAACTGTTTTTT	CAWNWGAGPNEKLFF
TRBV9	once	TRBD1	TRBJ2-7	TGTGCCAGCAGCGGGGGACAGATTTCCTACGAGCAGTACTTC	CASSGGQISYEQYF
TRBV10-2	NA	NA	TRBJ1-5	TGCGCCAGCAGTGAGGGGACTAATCAGCCCCAGCATTTT	CASSEGTNQPQHF
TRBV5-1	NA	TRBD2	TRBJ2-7	TGCGCCAGCAGCCAGGGGGGGACTAGCATCCCCTACGAGCAGTACTTC	CASSQGGTSIPYEQYF
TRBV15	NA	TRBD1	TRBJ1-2	TGTGCCACCAGCCGGGACAGGGGGAACTATGGCTACACCTTC	CATSRDRGNYGYTF